One TCR beta chain is described in this entry. What it recognizes is unknown. Profiled with immunoSEQ multiplex PCR; TCRdb holds only in-frame clones, not every one. The sample has about 56,000 clones; 95% to 98% are singletons. The data originate from a study of siplizumab effects on memory and regulatory T cells. This CDR3 has 16 residues. Losses at the gene ends were 2 bases for V and 5 bases for J; bases not matched to a gene: 6. Germline CDR1 is SGHRS and CDR2 is YFSETQ. Findings and limits, study-wide: A naive or memory phenotype could not be assigned to roughly 75-95% of the proliferating CD4+ or CD8+ clones. Naive T cells appeared more varied than memory cells and looked like key alloresponse contributors. There were only a minor fraction of alloreactive clones that mapped to unstimulated subsets.

The TCR was taken from a human donor in good health. The chain carries TRBV5-1 and TRBJ2-5, with TRBD2 matching over 13 bases. Input material: naive CD8+ T cells sorted from blood. This chain's CDR3 is CASSLPLAGGRETQYF. CDR3 in DNA: TGCGCCAGCAGCTTACCACTAGCGGGAGGGCGGGAGACCCAGTACTTC.